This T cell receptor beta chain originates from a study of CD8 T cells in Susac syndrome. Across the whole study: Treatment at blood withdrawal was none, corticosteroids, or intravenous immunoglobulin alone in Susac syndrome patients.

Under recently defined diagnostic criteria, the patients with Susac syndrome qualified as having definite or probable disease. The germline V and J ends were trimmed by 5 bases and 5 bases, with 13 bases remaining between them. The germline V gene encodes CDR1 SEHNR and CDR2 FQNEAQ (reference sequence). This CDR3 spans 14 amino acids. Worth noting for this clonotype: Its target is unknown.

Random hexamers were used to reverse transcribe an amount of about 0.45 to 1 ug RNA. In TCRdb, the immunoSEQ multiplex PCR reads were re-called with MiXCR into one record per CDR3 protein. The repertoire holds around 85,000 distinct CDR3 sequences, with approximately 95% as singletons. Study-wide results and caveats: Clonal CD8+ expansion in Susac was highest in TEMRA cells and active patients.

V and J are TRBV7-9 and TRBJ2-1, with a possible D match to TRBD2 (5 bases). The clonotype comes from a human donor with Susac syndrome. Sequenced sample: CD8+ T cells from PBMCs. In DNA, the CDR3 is TGTGCCAGCAGCGCCCCACTGGGAGACAATGAGCAGTTCTTC. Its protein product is CASSAPLGDNEQFF.